Described below is a single TCR beta chain sequence and its context. The data belong to a study of T cell repertoires in cytomegalovirus infection. V lost 2 bases, J lost 8 bases, and 13 bases lay in between. The CDR3 totals 14 residues. The V gene's germline CDR1 is MDHEN and CDR2 SYDVKM. TCRdb recomputed calls from the reads with MiXCR, one row per CDR3 protein. The sample shows roughly 230,000 distinct CDR3 sequences, under 25% of them seen only once. The sample taken for sequencing was CD8+ T cells from PBMCs. The chain employs TRBV28 and TRBJ2-1, with unresolved D. This sequence originates from a human donor in good health (CMV status not recorded). Some clones in this sample may be carry-over from other donors' samples. For the CDR3, the DNA is TGTGCCAGCAGTTTAAGGTCAGGTTGGGATGAGCAGTTCTTC. This encodes CASSLRSGWDEQFF.